Below, 10 T cell receptor beta chains from the same sample are listed, as sequenced in a study of cytomegalovirus exposure and HLA in healthy donors. PCR employed 60 Vbeta and 13 Jbeta primers. The protocol was immunoSEQ multiplex PCR, while the TCRdb copy is restricted to in-frame clones and leaves out a portion. The sample contains under 250,000 clones, roughly 85% of which appear only once. The material sequenced was PBMCs. The receptors were gathered from a woman aged 45 to 65 in good health and CMV-seronegative.

The chain is built from TRBV11-2 and TRBJ2-5, with D perhaps matching TRBD1 (5 bases). The CDR3 is made up of 15 amino acids. Germline V gives CDR1 SGHAT, CDR2 FQNNGV. V lost 0 bases to trimming and J lost 5 bases, with 13 bases between them. For the CDR3, the DNA is TGTGCCAGCAGCTTAGAGTGGGGCCCTAGGGAGACCCAGTACTTC. Protein sequence: CASSLEWGPRETQYF.

The J gene is TRBJ2-7, the V gene TRBV21-1; TRBD2, the table's D call, lacks a check against the DNA. TRBV21-1 is flagged as a pseudogene. The CDR3 consists of 16 residues. DNA for the CDR3: TGTGTGCGGCCGCTCCGCCGACTAGCGGGAGGGCACGAGCAGTACTTC. This sequence encodes CVRPLRRLAGGHEQYF.

This CDR3 reads CASSRTGTSNEQFF. Here the CDR3 DNA reads TGCGCCAGCAGCCGGACAGGGACAAGCAATGAGCAGTTCTTC. The chain carries TRBV5-1 and TRBJ2-1, with 8 bases identical to TRBD1. The J segment lost 6 bases and the V segment lost 4 bases, leaving 6 bases of the junction unmatched. The CDR3 is 14 amino acids. CDR1 and CDR2 (germline): SGHRS, YFSETQ.

CDR3 sequence: CASNRDRGDEQYF. The CDR3 nucleotides are TGTGCCAGCAATCGGGACAGGGGGGACGAGCAGTACTTC. This chain links TRBV2 with TRBJ2-7; 11 nucleotides align to TRBD1. V gave up 7 bases and J gave up 5 bases; unmatched junction bases: 4. There are 13 residues in the CDR3. Germline assignment: CDR1 SNHLY and CDR2 FYNNEI.

The chain recombines TRBV5-1 with TRBJ2-7; 8 bases are a match to TRBD2. The CDR3 covers 15 residues. Germline V gives CDR1 SGHRS, CDR2 YFSETQ. The trim removed 5 bases at V and 0 bases at J, leaving 7 bases unmatched. The CDR3 sequence: CASRQAGTSSYEQYF. The CDR3 coding sequence is TGCGCCAGCAGACAGGCCGGGACTAGCTCCTACGAGCAGTACTTC.

V is TRBV5-5 and J is TRBJ2-5; 9 nucleotides line up with TRBD2. Per germline, CDR1 SGHKS and CDR2 YYEKEE (reference sequence). The CDR3 length is 15 residues. The junction had 8 bases not matched to a gene; V was cut back by 4 bases and J by 4 bases. This chain's CDR3 is CASSPHAGGGETQYF. The CDR3 DNA sequence: TGTGCCAGCAGCCCCCATGCGGGAGGGGGAGAGACCCAGTACTTC.

The chain has TRBV29-1 and TRBJ1-1, with D maybe TRBD1 (5 bases). V gave up 5 bases and J gave up 0 bases, with 13 bases separating them. From germline, CDR1 is SQVTM and CDR2 ANQGSEA. This CDR3 is 14 amino acids long. CDR3 coding DNA: TGCAGCGTTAGTATGGGCAGGGTGAACACTGAAGCTTTCTTT. Translating gives CSVSMGRVNTEAFF.

The J gene is TRBJ1-4, the V gene TRBV6-1; possible D gene TRBD1, 6 bases. Trimming took 3 bases from V and 4 from J, leaving 6 bases between them. The CDR3 consists of 13 residues. The germline V gene encodes CDR1 MNHNS and CDR2 SASEGT. CDR3 residues: CASSDRGNEKLFF. DNA for the CDR3: TGTGCCAGCAGTGACAGGGGTAATGAAAAACTGTTTTTT.

CDR3 in amino acids: CASSLHRGFNQPQHF. The CDR3 DNA reads as TGTGCCAGCAGTTTACACAGGGGCTTTAATCAGCCCCAGCATTTT. The chain links TRBV6-5 to TRBJ1-5, with 7 nucleotides matching TRBD1. Germline V gene data show CDR1 as MNHEY and CDR2 as SVGAGI. The CDR3 sequence is 15 residues long. V lost 4 bases, J lost 4 bases, and 7 bases stayed unmatched.

V and J are TRBV2 and TRBJ2-5; TRBD1 matches 7 bases. The CDR3 covers 15 residues. The V segment lost 7 bases and the J segment 4 bases; nucleotides outside the gene matches: 12. Germline V gene lookup returns CDR1 SNHLY and CDR2 FYNNEI. In DNA, the CDR3 is TGTGCCAGCAATCCCCGTGGAAGGGGGCGAGAGACCCAGTACTTC. Translating gives CASNPRGRGRETQYF. Complete variable domain (other parts from reference TRBV2 and TRBJ2-5): EPEVTQTPSHQVTQMGQEVILRCVPISNHLYFYWYRQILGQKVEFLVSFYNNEISEKSEIFDDQFSVERPDGSNFTLKIRSTKLEDSAMYFCASNPRGRGRETQYFGPGTRLLVL.